This T cell receptor (beta chain) was sequenced in a study of T cell changes during pregnancy in multiple sclerosis. Assay used: immunoSEQ multiplex PCR; TCRdb lists only in-frame clones, some missing. The sample records 50,000 or so clones, around nine tenths being singletons. The CDR3 totals 17 residues. The gene calls are TRBV1 and TRBJ2-7; the table assigns TRBD2, which was not confirmed against the DNA. TRBV1 is given as a pseudogene. The clonotype comes from a female donor with multiple sclerosis, enrolled in a pregnancy study. The material was CD4+ T cells from peripheral blood mononuclear cells, obtained before pregnancy. The CDR3 nucleotides are TGCACCAGCAGCCAACAAAAAGGGGCTAGCGGATCCTACGAGCAGTACTTC. Residues: CTSSQQKGASGSYEQYF.